This T cell receptor (beta chain) was identified during a study of beta chain features in type 1 diabetes. Overall study results and limits: These data did not resolve whether HLA type affects TCRB rearrangement.

Every isolated RNA sample was fully reverse transcribed, so sequencing captured expressed TCRB transcripts. Naive, central memory and regulatory T cell samples came to a mean of approximately 3.57 million reads. The repertoire was sequenced with immunoSEQ multiplex PCR; TCRdb's copy has only in-frame clones and lacks some. The sample carries 110,000 to 150,000 clones, 7% to 10% recorded once. The CDR3 runs to 13 residues. The germline V gene has CDR1 SGHTA and CDR2 FQGTGA. V was pared by 5 bases and J by 10 bases, with 12 bases between. Naive, central memory, regulatory and stem cell-like memory cells within the CD4+ compartment were sorted using CD45RO/CCR7/CD25/CD127/CD95/CD27. Purity exceeding 95% was reached by all sorted populations. As to this clone: Its matching antigen is unknown.

The chain links TRBV7-3 to TRBJ1-6; D unresolved. The TCR originated in a man younger than 35 in good health. Sample: central memory CD4+ T cells from blood. As DNA, the CDR3 is TGTGCCAGCAGCCTAGTGGAACGGTCACCCCTCCACTTT. Encoded protein: CASSLVERSPLHF.